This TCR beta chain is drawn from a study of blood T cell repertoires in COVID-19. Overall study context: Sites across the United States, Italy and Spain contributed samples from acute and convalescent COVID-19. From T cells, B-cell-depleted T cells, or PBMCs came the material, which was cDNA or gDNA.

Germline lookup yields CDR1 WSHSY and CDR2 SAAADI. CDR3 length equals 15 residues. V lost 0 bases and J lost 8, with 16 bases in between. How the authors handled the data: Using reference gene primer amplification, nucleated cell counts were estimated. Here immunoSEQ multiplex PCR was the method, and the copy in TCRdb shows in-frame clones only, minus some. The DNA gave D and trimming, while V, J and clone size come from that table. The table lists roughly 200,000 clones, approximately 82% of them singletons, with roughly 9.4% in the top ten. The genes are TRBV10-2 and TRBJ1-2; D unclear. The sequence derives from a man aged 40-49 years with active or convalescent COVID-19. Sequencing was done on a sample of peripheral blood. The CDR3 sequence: CASSESTVGSNGYTF. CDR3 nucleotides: TGCGCCAGCAGTGAGTCAACGGTCGGGTCTAACGGCTACACCTTC.